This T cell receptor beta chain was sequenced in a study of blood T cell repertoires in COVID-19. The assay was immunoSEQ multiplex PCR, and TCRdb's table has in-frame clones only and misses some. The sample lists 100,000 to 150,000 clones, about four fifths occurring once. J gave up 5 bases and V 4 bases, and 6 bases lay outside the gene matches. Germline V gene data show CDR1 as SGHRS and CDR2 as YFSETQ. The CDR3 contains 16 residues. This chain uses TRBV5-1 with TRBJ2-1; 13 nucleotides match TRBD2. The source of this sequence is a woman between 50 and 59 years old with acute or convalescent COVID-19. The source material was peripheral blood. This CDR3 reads CASSVLAGGPHNEQFF. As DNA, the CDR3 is TGCGCCAGCAGCGTACTAGCGGGGGGGCCCCACAATGAGCAGTTCTTC.